These T cell receptor beta chains were read from a single sample in a study of blood T cell repertoires in COVID-19. Only in-frame clones appear in the TCRdb table, and some are missing; sequencing was by immunoSEQ multiplex PCR. The sample shows approximately 50,000 clones, roughly 80% of them seen only once. The sample taken for sequencing was peripheral blood. All receptors come from a human donor in a cohort sampled during active COVID-19. Each CDR3 is given without its conserved first and last residue. Fields, in order: CDR3 length, V gene, J gene, CDR3 protein.

CDR3 length: 13; V gene: TRBV30; J gene: TRBJ2-6; CDR3 protein: AGPRRPSGANVLT
CDR3 length: 13; V gene: TRBV7-2; J gene: TRBJ1-2; CDR3 protein: ASSAQYGTGDGYT
CDR3 length: 11; V gene: TRBV2; J gene: TRBJ2-7; CDR3 protein: AVHRDSSYEQY
CDR3 length: 13; V gene: TRBV19; J gene: TRBJ2-7; CDR3 protein: ASSPRARGQDEQY
CDR3 length: 12; V gene: TRBV5-4; J gene: TRBJ1-1; CDR3 protein: ASSGNRGGTEAF
CDR3 length: 10; V gene: TRBV28; J gene: TRBJ1-2; CDR3 protein: ASRTGGYGYT
CDR3 length: 12; V gene: TRBV5-1; J gene: TRBJ1-2; CDR3 protein: ASSLASTGNSYT
CDR3 length: 13; V gene: TRBV7-6; J gene: TRBJ1-1; CDR3 protein: ASSRGQGFVTEAF
CDR3 length: 12; V gene: TRBV11-2; J gene: TRBJ1-6; CDR3 protein: ASSFKQGASTLH
CDR3 length: 13; V gene: TRBV4-2; J gene: TRBJ1-6; CDR3 protein: ASSRTGQNNSPLH
CDR3 length: 14; V gene: TRBV14; J gene: TRBJ1-2; CDR3 protein: ASSKHDRGRSYGYT
CDR3 length: 11; V gene: TRBV25-1; J gene: TRBJ2-5; CDR3 protein: ASNAGPQETQY
CDR3 length: 12; V gene: TRBV5-6; J gene: TRBJ1-1; CDR3 protein: ASSLAWGVTEAF
CDR3 length: 15; V gene: TRBV10-3; J gene: TRBJ1-2; CDR3 protein: AISESTRAEVYYGYT
CDR3 length: 13; V gene: TRBV27; J gene: TRBJ2-7; CDR3 protein: ASSARDSLSYEQY
CDR3 length: 12; V gene: TRBV3-1/TRBV3-2; J gene: TRBJ2-3; CDR3 protein: ASQSGVVTDTQY
CDR3 length: 14; V gene: TRBV20-1; J gene: TRBJ2-7; CDR3 protein: SASLGQGRAAYEQY
CDR3 length: 12; V gene: TRBV5-1; J gene: TRBJ2-7; CDR3 protein: ASSLAGSSYEQY
CDR3 length: 9; V gene: TRBV19; J gene: TRBJ1-3; CDR3 protein: ASSRGDTIY
CDR3 length: 15; V gene: TRBV7-9; J gene: TRBJ2-6; CDR3 protein: ASSLGGTGPGVNVLT
CDR3 length: 12; V gene: TRBV5-1; J gene: TRBJ2-3; CDR3 protein: ASSLVLGGDTQY
CDR3 length: 8; V gene: TRBV30; J gene: TRBJ1-2; CDR3 protein: AWRQAGYT
CDR3 length: 11; V gene: TRBV7-2; J gene: TRBJ1-4; CDR3 protein: ASTGQGYEKLF
CDR3 length: 11; V gene: TRBV19; J gene: TRBJ1-1; CDR3 protein: ASIDTGGTEAF
CDR3 length: 12; V gene: TRBV5-1; J gene: TRBJ2-7; CDR3 protein: ASSLEQPHYEQY
CDR3 length: 14; V gene: TRBV11-3; J gene: TRBJ2-3; CDR3 protein: ASSPGTSGDSDTQY
CDR3 length: 10; V gene: TRBV18; J gene: TRBJ1-5; CDR3 protein: ASHRENQPQH
CDR3 length: 11; V gene: TRBV27; J gene: TRBJ2-5; CDR3 protein: ASSLRPRETQY
CDR3 length: 13; V gene: TRBV5-1; J gene: TRBJ2-5; CDR3 protein: ASSLPDRDEETQY
CDR3 length: 12; V gene: TRBV28; J gene: TRBJ1-5; CDR3 protein: ASRIQGMNQPQH
CDR3 length: 13; V gene: TRBV7-2; J gene: TRBJ2-7; CDR3 protein: ASSYRTSGGAEQY
CDR3 length: 9; V gene: TRBV18; J gene: TRBJ2-7; CDR3 protein: ASSPGKRQY
CDR3 length: 13; V gene: TRBV6-4; J gene: TRBJ1-2; CDR3 protein: ASSFLAGSNYGYT
CDR3 length: 16; V gene: TRBV2; J gene: TRBJ2-2; CDR3 protein: ASRTSGGADPNTGELF
CDR3 length: 12; V gene: TRBV19; J gene: TRBJ2-7; CDR3 protein: ASSIGGRLYEQY
CDR3 length: 15; V gene: TRBV25-1; J gene: TRBJ1-6; CDR3 protein: ASSEYLQKGSGSPLH
CDR3 length: 12; V gene: TRBV27; J gene: TRBJ1-2; CDR3 protein: ASRGASRYYGYT
CDR3 length: 11; V gene: TRBV5-1; J gene: TRBJ1-2; CDR3 protein: ASRQELNYGYT
CDR3 length: 16; V gene: TRBV4-3; J gene: TRBJ1-2; CDR3 protein: ASSQDQDVAGTAYGYT
CDR3 length: 14; V gene: TRBV7-2; J gene: TRBJ2-1; CDR3 protein: ASSLGASGGYNEQF
CDR3 length: 13; V gene: TRBV7-9; J gene: TRBJ1-1; CDR3 protein: ASSSPGGWNTEAF
CDR3 length: 13; V gene: TRBV6-5; J gene: TRBJ1-2; CDR3 protein: ASRSDRGRLYGYT
CDR3 length: 15; V gene: TRBV5-1; J gene: TRBJ1-3; CDR3 protein: ASSLVTQGLSGNTIY
CDR3 length: 9; V gene: TRBV30; J gene: TRBJ2-7; CDR3 protein: AWGGSYEQY
CDR3 length: 10; V gene: TRBV28; J gene: TRBJ1-5; CDR3 protein: ASTMADQPQH
CDR3 length: 12; V gene: TRBV5-4; J gene: TRBJ2-7; CDR3 protein: ASSPGGSSYEQY